This passage covers 26 T cell receptor beta chains from one sample sequenced in a study of shared clonotypes between healthy human individuals. Generated by immunoSEQ multiplex PCR, the TCRdb table keeps only in-frame clones and is missing some. There are 2 million to 3 million clones in the sample; around 94% occur only once, and around 0.14% lies in the top ten. The material sequenced was naive CD4+ T cells sorted from blood. The subset here: CD45RA+ positively selected. These receptor sequences come from a man younger than 35 in good health.

This chain links TRBV19 with TRBJ1-1, with D possibly TRBD1 on 6 matching bases. The CDR3 is 14 residues long. V was cut by 3 bases and J by 8 bases, with 16 bases left in between. Germline V CDR1 and CDR2: LNHDA, SQIVND (reference sequence). DNA for the CDR3: TGTGCCAGTAGTATCGAGATGGGGGGGGCAGAAGCTTTCTTT. This translates into CASSIEMGGAEAFF.

In its sample, this clone was seen once. The chain carries TRBV4-1 and TRBJ1-5; 7 bases align to TRBD1. The CDR3 covers 18 residues. Germline V gene sequence: CDR1 MGHRA, CDR2 YSYEKL. J lost 2 bases, V lost 1 base, and 11 bases had no gene match. This CDR3 is CASSQGAGGTFGNQPQHF. The CDR3 nucleotides are TGCGCCAGCAGCCAAGGGGCAGGGGGTACCTTCGGCAATCAGCCCCAGCATTTT.

The chain uses TRBV19 and TRBJ1-2; D unresolved. This CDR3 is 16 amino acids long. Trimming removed 5 bases at V and 2 bases at J, with 18 bases between. CDR1 is LNHDA and CDR2 is SQIVND in the germline V gene (reference sequence). CDR3 DNA: TGTGCCAGTAGTGTAGCTTTTGGTTTTCTAAACTATGGCTACACCTTC. This gives the protein CASSVAFGFLNYGYTF. Complete variable domain (other parts from reference TRBV19 and TRBJ1-2): DGGITQSPKYLFRKEGQNVTLSCEQNLNHDAMYWYRQDPGQGLRLIYYSQIVNDFQKGDIAEGYSVSREKKESFPLTVTSAQKNPTAFYLCASSVAFGFLNYGYTFGSGTRLTVV.

Only one count was recorded for this clone. The chain joins TRBV7-2 to TRBJ1-2, with TRBD1 as a possible D gene (5 bases). The V end lost 2 bases, the J end lost 4 bases, and 14 bases lay between the germline ends. The germline V gene has CDR1 SGHTA and CDR2 FQGNSA. The CDR3 length is 15 residues. The CDR3 bases are TGTGCCAGCAGCTTACCCCAGGACAAAACCTATGGCTACACCTTC. Protein: CASSLPQDKTYGYTF.

The chain recombines TRBV11-2 with TRBJ2-7; 8 bases are a match to TRBD2. The V gene end was trimmed by 3 bases and the J gene end by 5 bases; junction bases not matched to a gene: 6. The CDR3 runs to 14 residues. Germline lookup yields CDR1 SGHAT and CDR2 FQNNGV. The CDR3 sequence is CASSLGTRHNEQYF. The CDR3 DNA follows: TGTGCCAGCAGCTTGGGGACTAGACACAACGAGCAGTACTTC.

This clone was seen only once. The rearrangement links TRBV5-4 to TRBJ2-7, with 9 bases identical to TRBD1. Germline CDR1 SGHNT, CDR2 YYREEE (reference sequence). V lost 4 bases and J lost 5; bases outside the gene matches: 4. This CDR3 has 13 residues. In nucleotides, the CDR3 is TGTGCCAGCAGCGGACGGACAGGGGACGAGCAGTACTTC. Translated: CASSGRTGDEQYF.

A remark on this clone: The identical CDR3 is also encoded by other nucleotide sequences in the sample. V usage is TRBV10-3 and J usage is TRBJ1-2; D unclear. The V gene lost 4 bases and the J gene lost 8 bases, with 8 bases spanning the gap. CDR3 length: 11 amino acids. Germline V CDR1 and CDR2: ENHRY, SYGVKD. This CDR3 reads CAISGGLGYTF. The CDR3 DNA sequence: TGTGCCATCAGTGGCGGGCTCGGCTACACCTTC.

Points on this clone: The same CDR3 can be traced to other DNA sequences in this sample. The chain recombines TRBV7-9 with TRBJ2-3; no reliable D call. Per germline, CDR1 SEHNR and CDR2 FQNEAQ (reference sequence). Trimming removed 1 base from V and 1 base from J, with 3 bases in between. This CDR3 is 13 amino acids long. CDR3 sequence reads: CASSLGRTDTQYF. The CDR3 DNA sequence: TGTGCCAGCAGCTTAGGGCGCACAGATACGCAGTATTTT.

V is TRBV4-1 and J is TRBJ2-7; D is ambiguous. Germline CDR1 is MGHRA and CDR2 is YSYEKL. The CDR3 runs to 13 residues. Between the trimmed V and J ends, which lost 0 bases and 3 bases, there was a span of 6 bases. The CDR3 DNA follows: TGCGCCAGCAGCCAAGAATTCTACTACGAGCAGTACTTC. Protein: CASSQEFYYEQYF.

The rearrangement uses TRBV10-1 and TRBJ2-1, with 7 bases identical to TRBD1. After removal of 3 bases from V and 3 bases from J, the junction contained 5 bases not matched to a gene. Germline V gene lookup returns CDR1 WNHNN and CDR2 SYGVQD (reference sequence). This CDR3 is 15 amino acids long. The CDR3 bases are TGCGCCAGCAGTGAACAGGGGATGGGCTACAATGAGCAGTTCTTC. This gives the protein CASSEQGMGYNEQFF.

The J gene is TRBJ2-7, the V gene TRBV7-2, with 11 positions matching TRBD2. Germline CDR1 reads SGHTA; CDR2 reads FQGNSA. V shed 3 bases, J shed 4 bases, and the junction held 11 bases outside the gene matches. CDR3 length equals 17 residues. The CDR3 loop is CASSFGLPGTSGYEQYF. The CDR3 nucleotides read TGTGCCAGCAGCTTCGGACTCCCCGGGACTAGCGGATACGAGCAGTACTTC.

The J gene is TRBJ2-7, the V gene TRBV7-6; no reliable D call. Per germline, CDR1 SGHVS and CDR2 FNYEAQ. This CDR3 comprises 10 residues. The V end lost 3 bases, the J end lost 6 bases, and 3 bases lay between the germline ends. The CDR3 DNA follows: TGTGCCAGCAGCTTTTTCGAGCAGTACTTC. This translates into CASSFFEQYF.

In the case of this clone: Germline and junction disagree at one end, which may indicate a read error. V is TRBV7-7 and J is TRBJ2-5; 8 bases agree with TRBD1. This CDR3 is 15 amino acids long. Germline V gene lookup returns CDR1 SSHAT and CDR2 FNYEAQ (reference sequence). In DNA, the CDR3 is TGTGCTAGCAGCTTAGGGGCCACAGGGGGGGAGACCCAGTACTTC. Its translation is CASSLGATGGETQYF.

This clone was counted a few times. The chain combines TRBV6-5 with TRBJ1-1; 9 nucleotides agree with TRBD1. The J segment lost 5 bases and the V segment lost 6 bases, leaving 4 bases of the junction unmatched. Germline assignment: CDR1 MNHEY and CDR2 SVGAGI. CDR3 length: 13 residues. CDR3 sequence (DNA): TGTGCCAGCAGCCGGACAGGGGAAACTGAAGCTTTCTTT. Protein product: CASSRTGETEAFF.

This chain links TRBV30 with TRBJ1-1; 9 bases are shared with TRBD1. This CDR3 region has 14 residues. Germline values: CDR1 GTSNPN, CDR2 SVGIG (reference sequence). V shed 4 bases, J shed 2 bases, and the junction held 5 bases outside the gene matches. The CDR3 nucleotides read TGTGCCTGGAAGGGGACAGGGAGAAACACTGAAGCTTTCTTT. This translates into CAWKGTGRNTEAFF.

The V and J genes are TRBV18 and TRBJ1-4; TRBD1 might be the D (5 bases). This CDR3 is 15 amino acids long. Germline loops: CDR1 KGHSH, CDR2 LQKENI. V was clipped by 3 bases and J by 8 bases, with 16 bases between them. The CDR3 sequence: CASSPSDGASEKLFF. The CDR3 DNA is TGTGCCAGCTCACCCTCGGACGGGGCTTCAGAAAAACTGTTTTTT.

This clone was detected a few times. J is TRBJ1-1 and V is TRBV19; D gene uncertain. Germline assignment: CDR1 LNHDA and CDR2 SQIVND (reference sequence). CDR3 size: 13 residues. Trimming removed 6 bases from V and 2 bases from J, with 10 bases in between. The CDR3 DNA reads as TGTGCCAGTAGGCCCTCGGGAAACACTGAAGCTTTCTTT. Its translation: CASRPSGNTEAFF.

This clone was detected only once. This chain links TRBV6-1 with TRBJ1-5; tentative D call: TRBD1 (6 bases). V shed 5 bases and J shed 4 bases, with 12 bases lying between them. Germline CDR1 is MNHNS and CDR2 is SASEGT. The CDR3 length is 14 residues. DNA for the CDR3: TGTGCCAGCAGTCAACGGGACATAAATCAGCCCCAGCATTTT. Translation gives CASSQRDINQPQHF.

This rearrangement joins TRBV9 to TRBJ2-5, with a weak D call TRBD2 (7 bases). CDR1 and CDR2 (germline): SGDLS, YYNGEE. The CDR3 contains 15 residues. The V and J ends lost 4 bases and 5 bases respectively, with 18 bases between them. The CDR3 bases are TGTGCCAGCAGCTCCCTTGCACAGGGAGGGGAGACCCAGTACTTC. Its translation: CASSSLAQGGETQYF.

The chain is built from TRBV4-2 and TRBJ2-5, with 7 bases fitting TRBD2. The CDR3 contains 15 residues. Germline loops: CDR1 LGHNA, CDR2 YNFKEQ. Trimming took 4 bases from V and 0 from J; bases not matched to a gene: 5. CDR3 in amino acids: CASSPSGAYQETQYF. In DNA, the CDR3 is TGTGCCAGCAGCCCCAGCGGGGCGTACCAAGAGACCCAGTACTTC.

V usage is TRBV11-2 and J usage is TRBJ1-3; no clear D. The CDR3 is 12 residues long. Trimming stripped 3 bases from V and 8 bases from J, with 8 bases between. Germline loops: CDR1 SGHAT, CDR2 FQNNGV. CDR3: CASSFLGYTIYF. The CDR3 DNA reads as TGTGCCAGCAGCTTTCTTGGGTACACCATATATTTT.

The chain links TRBV7-2 to TRBJ2-7; a possible D gene is TRBD2 (6 bases). The CDR3 totals 15 residues. Germline lookup yields CDR1 SGHTA and CDR2 FQGNSA. V shed 5 bases and J shed 0 bases, with 14 bases lying between them. The CDR3: CASSPEAGFSYEQYF. The CDR3 DNA sequence: TGTGCCAGCAGCCCAGAAGCGGGTTTCTCCTACGAGCAGTACTTC.

This sequence joins TRBV7-2 and TRBJ2-5; the D gene is possibly TRBD2 (5 bases). Germline V CDR1 and CDR2: SGHTA, FQGNSA. The CDR3 consists of 14 residues. The germline V and J ends were trimmed by 6 bases and 5 bases, with 16 bases remaining between them. CDR3 sequence: CASSPLGVQETQYF. The DNA of the CDR3 is TGTGCCAGCAGTCCGCTCGGGGTTCAGGAGACCCAGTACTTC.

The chain has TRBV15 and TRBJ1-4; 8 bases are a match to TRBD1. Germline V CDR1 and CDR2: LNHNV, YYDKDF (reference sequence). Trimming at V came to 9 bases and at J to 5 bases, leaving 5 bases not matched to a gene. The CDR3 sequence is 13 residues long. CDR3 in DNA: TGTGCCACTCGGACAGGGTCGAATGAAAAACTGTTTTTT. It encodes CATRTGSNEKLFF.

The V call is TRBV4-3, the J call TRBJ1-4; maybe TRBD1 (6 bases). CDR1 and CDR2 from the germline V gene are LGHNA and YSLEER. The ends were cut back, 3 bases at V and 4 bases at J, with 18 bases in the middle. This CDR3 is 17 amino acids long. The CDR3 sequence is CASSHGSRTVGNEKLFF. The CDR3 DNA reads as TGCGCCAGCAGCCATGGATCTAGGACAGTCGGTAATGAAAAACTGTTTTTT.

The genes are TRBV7-9 and TRBJ2-1, with D possibly TRBD2 on 6 matching bases. The germline V gene encodes CDR1 SEHNR and CDR2 FQNEAQ (reference sequence). The CDR3 covers 15 residues. Trimming removed 4 bases at V and 7 bases at J, with 17 bases between. The chain's CDR3 is CASSSSPGGTNEQFF. The CDR3 region has the DNA TGTGCCAGCAGCTCATCACCGGGCGGGACTAATGAGCAGTTCTTC.